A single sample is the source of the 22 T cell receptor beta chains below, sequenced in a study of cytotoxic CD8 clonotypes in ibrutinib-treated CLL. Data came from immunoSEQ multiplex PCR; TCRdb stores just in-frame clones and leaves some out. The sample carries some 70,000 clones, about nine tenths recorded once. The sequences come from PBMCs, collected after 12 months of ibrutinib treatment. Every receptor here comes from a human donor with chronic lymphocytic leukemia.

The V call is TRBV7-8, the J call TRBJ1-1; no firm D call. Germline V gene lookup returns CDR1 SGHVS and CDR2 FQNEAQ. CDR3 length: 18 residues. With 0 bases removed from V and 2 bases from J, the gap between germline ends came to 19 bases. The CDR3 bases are TGTGCCAGCAGCTTAGCGGGTTTCTCCCGGAGGCCTAACACTGAAGCTTTCTTT. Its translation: CASSLAGFSRRPNTEAFF.

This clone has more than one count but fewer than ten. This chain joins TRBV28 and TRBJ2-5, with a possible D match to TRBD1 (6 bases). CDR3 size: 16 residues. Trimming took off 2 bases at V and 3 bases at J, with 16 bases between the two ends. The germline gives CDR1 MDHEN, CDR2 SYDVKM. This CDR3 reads CASSLMTWDKEETQYF. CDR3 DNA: TGTGCCAGCAGTTTAATGACCTGGGACAAGGAAGAGACCCAGTACTTC. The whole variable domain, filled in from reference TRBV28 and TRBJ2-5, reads DVKVTQSSRYLVKRTGEKVFLECVQDMDHENMFWYRQDPGLGLRLIYFSYDVKMKEKGDIPEGYSVSREKKERFSLILESASTNQTSMYLCASSLMTWDKEETQYFGPGTRLLVL.

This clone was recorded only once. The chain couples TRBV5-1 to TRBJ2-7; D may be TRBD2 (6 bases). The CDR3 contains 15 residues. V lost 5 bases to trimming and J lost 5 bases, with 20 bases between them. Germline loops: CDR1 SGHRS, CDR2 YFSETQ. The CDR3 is CASSPTGALFDEQYF. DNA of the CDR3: TGCGCCAGCAGTCCAACGGGAGCGCTCTTCGACGAGCAGTACTTC.

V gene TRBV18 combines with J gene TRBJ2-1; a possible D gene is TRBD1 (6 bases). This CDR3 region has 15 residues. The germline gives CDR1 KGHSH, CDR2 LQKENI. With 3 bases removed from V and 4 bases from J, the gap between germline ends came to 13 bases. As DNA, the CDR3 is TGTGCCAGCTCACCGCCCGGGACATCTTACAATGAGCAGTTCTTC. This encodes CASSPPGTSYNEQFF.

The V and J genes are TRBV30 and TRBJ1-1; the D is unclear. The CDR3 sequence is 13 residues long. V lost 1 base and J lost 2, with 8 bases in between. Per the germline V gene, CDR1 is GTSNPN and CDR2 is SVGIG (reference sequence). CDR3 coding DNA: TGTGCCTGGAGTGACGGCGTAAACACTGAAGCTTTCTTT. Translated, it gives CAWSDGVNTEAFF.

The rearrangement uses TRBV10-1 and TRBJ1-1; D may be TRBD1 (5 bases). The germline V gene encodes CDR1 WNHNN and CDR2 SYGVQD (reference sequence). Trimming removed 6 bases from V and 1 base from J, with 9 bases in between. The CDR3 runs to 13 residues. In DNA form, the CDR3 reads TGCGCCAGCAGGGGACGGCAGAACACTGAAGCTTTCTTT. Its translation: CASRGRQNTEAFF.

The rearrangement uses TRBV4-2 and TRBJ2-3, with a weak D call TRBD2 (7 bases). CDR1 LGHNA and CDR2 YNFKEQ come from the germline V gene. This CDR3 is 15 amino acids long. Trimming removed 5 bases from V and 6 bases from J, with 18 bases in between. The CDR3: CASSVSSGGADTQYF. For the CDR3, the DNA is TGTGCCAGCAGCGTCTCTAGTGGGGGGGCGGATACGCAGTATTTT.

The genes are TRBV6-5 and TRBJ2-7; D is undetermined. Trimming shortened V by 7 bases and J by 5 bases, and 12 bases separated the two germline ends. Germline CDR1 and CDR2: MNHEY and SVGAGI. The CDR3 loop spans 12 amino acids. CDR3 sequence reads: CASKNVWDEQYF. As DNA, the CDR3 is TGTGCCAGCAAGAATGTTTGGGACGAGCAGTACTTC.

The CDR3 is CASSLARLGEQFF. DNA for the CDR3: TGTGCCAGCAGCTTGGCGCGGCTAGGTGAGCAGTTCTTC. The chain recombines TRBV5-8 with TRBJ2-1; D not resolved. The V gene's germline CDR1 is SGHTS and CDR2 YDEGEE. Trimming cost V 0 bases and J 9 bases, with 10 bases left between them. This CDR3 region has 13 residues.

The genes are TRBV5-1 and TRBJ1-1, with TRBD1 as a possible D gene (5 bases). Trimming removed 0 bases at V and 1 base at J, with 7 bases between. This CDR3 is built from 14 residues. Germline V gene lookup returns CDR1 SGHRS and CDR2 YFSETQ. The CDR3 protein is CASSLVRGNTEAFF. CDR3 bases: TGCGCCAGCAGCTTGGTGAGGGGGAACACTGAAGCTTTCTTT.

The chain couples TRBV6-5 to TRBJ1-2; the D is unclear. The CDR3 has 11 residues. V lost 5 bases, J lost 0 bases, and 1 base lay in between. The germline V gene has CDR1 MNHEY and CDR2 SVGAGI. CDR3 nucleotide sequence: TGTGCCAGCAGTACTAACTATGGCTACACCTTC. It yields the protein CASSTNYGYTF.

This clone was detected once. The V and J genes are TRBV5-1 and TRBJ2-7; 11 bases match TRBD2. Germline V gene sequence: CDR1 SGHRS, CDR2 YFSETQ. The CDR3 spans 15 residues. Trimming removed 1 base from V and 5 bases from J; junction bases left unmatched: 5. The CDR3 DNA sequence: TGCGCCAGCAGCTTGAAACTAGCGGGAGAAAACGAGCAGTACTTC. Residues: CASSLKLAGENEQYF.

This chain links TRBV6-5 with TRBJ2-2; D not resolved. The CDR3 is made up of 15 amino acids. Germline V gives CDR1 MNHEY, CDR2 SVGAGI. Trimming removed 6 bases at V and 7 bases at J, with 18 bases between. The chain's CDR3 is CASSPFKGLSGELFF. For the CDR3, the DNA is TGTGCCAGCAGCCCCTTTAAAGGGCTCAGCGGGGAGCTGTTTTTT.

The DNA for the CDR3 is TGTGCCAGCAGCCAGAATAGCGGGAGGAGGACAGATACGCAGTATTTT. Residues: CASSQNSGRRTDTQYF. The J gene is TRBJ2-3, the V gene TRBV27; 10 nucleotides agree with TRBD2. The V gene end was trimmed by 6 bases and the J gene end by 3 bases; junction bases not matched to a gene: 9. This CDR3 has 16 residues. CDR1 MNHEY and CDR2 SMNVEV come from the germline V gene (reference sequence).

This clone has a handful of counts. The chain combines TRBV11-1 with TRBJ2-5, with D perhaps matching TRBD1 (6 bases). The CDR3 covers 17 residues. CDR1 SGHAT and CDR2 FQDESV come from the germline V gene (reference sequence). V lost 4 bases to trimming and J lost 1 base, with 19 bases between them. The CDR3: CASSSRGGGRGQETQYF. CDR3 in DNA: TGTGCCAGCAGCTCCCGGGGTGGGGGCAGGGGCCAAGAGACCCAGTACTTC.

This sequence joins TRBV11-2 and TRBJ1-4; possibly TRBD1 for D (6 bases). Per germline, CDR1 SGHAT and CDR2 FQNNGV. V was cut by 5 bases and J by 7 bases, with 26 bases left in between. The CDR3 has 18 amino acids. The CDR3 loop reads CASSPRGAGEQGGEKLFF. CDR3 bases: TGTGCCAGCAGCCCACGGGGGGCAGGGGAGCAGGGTGGTGAAAAACTGTTTTTT. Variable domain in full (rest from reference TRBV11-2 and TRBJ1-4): EAGVAQSPRYKIIEKRQSVAFWCNPISGHATLYWYQQILGQGPKLLIQFQNNGVVDDSQLPKDRFSAERLKGVDSTLKIQPAKLEDSAVYLCASSPRGAGEQGGEKLFFGSGTQLSVL.

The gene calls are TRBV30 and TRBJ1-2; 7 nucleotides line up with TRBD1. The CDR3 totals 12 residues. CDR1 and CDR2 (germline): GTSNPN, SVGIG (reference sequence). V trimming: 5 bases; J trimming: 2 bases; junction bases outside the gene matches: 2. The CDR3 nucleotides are TGTGCCTGGGTGACAGGGAACTATGGCTACACCTTC. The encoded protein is CAWVTGNYGYTF.

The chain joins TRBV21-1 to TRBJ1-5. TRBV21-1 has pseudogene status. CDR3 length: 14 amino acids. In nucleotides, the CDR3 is TGTGCCAGCAGGAAAAGGGGTAGGGAGGCCCTCCAGCATTTT. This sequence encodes CASRKRGREALQHF.

The CDR3 sequence is CASSQAQGAPNTGELFF. In nucleotides, the CDR3 is TGCGCCAGCAGCCAAGCACAGGGGGCCCCGAACACCGGGGAGCTGTTTTTT. The rearrangement links TRBV4-1 to TRBJ2-2; 9 bases fit TRBD1. The V gene's germline CDR1 is MGHRA and CDR2 YSYEKL. The CDR3 is made up of 17 amino acids. The J segment lost 0 bases and the V segment lost 1 base, leaving 3 bases of the junction unmatched.

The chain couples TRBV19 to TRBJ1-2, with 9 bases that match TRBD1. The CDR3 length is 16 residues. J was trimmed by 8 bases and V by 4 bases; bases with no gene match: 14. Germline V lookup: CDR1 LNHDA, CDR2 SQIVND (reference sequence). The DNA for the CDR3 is TGTGCCAGTAGTACTACGCATAATACAGGGGGCATCGGCTACACCTTC. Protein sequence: CASSTTHNTGGIGYTF.

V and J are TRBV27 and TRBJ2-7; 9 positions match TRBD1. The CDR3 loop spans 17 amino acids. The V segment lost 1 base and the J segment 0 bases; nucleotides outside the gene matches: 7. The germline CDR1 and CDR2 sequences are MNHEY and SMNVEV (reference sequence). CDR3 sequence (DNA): TGTGCCAGCAGTTTATTCGCCAGGGGACAGGGCTCCTACGAGCAGTACTTC. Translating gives CASSLFARGQGSYEQYF.

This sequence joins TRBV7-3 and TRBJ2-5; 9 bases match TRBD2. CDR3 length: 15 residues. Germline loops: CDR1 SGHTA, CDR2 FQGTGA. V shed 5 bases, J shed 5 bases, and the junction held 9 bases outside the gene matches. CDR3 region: CASSPRAGGGETQYF. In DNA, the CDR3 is TGTGCCAGCAGCCCTAGAGCGGGAGGTGGTGAGACCCAGTACTTC.